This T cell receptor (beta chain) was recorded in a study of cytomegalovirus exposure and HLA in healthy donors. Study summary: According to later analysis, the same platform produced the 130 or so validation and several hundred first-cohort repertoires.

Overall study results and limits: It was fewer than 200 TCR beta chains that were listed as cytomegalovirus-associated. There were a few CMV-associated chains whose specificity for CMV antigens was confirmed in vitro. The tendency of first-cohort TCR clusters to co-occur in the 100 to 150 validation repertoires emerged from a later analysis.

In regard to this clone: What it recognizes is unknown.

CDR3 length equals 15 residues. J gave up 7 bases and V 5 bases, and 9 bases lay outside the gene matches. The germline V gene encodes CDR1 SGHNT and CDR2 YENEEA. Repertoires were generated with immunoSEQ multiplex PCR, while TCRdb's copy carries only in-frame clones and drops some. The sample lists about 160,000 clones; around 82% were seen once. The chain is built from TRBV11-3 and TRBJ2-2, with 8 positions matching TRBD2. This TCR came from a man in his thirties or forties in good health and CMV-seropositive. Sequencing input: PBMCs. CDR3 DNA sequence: TGTGCCAGCAGCGAATCAGCGGGAGAAATCGGGGAGCTGTTTTTT. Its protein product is CASSESAGEIGELFF.